Following are 22 T cell receptor beta chains from one sample sequenced in a study of Graves' ophthalmopathy and Graves' hyperthyroidism. The sequenced template was RNA, covering the TCR beta CDR3 region. HTBI-primed RT-PCR formed the first round, and a multiplex PCR formed the second. TCRdb passed the multiplex PCR reads through MiXCR, listing each CDR3 protein once. The data show about 180,000 distinct CDR3 sequences, with 30% to 45% seen just once and roughly 6% held by the top ten. The sequenced sample was peripheral blood. The source of these receptors is a woman in her thirties or forties with Graves' ophthalmopathy.

There are a few counts of this clonotype. CDR3 nucleotides: TGTGCCAGCAGCCCCGACTGGCAGTCCTACGAGCAGTACTTC. Its translation is CASSPDWQSYEQYF. The V and J genes are TRBV7-8 and TRBJ2-7; no clear D gene. Trimming left V 5 bases short and J 1 base short, with 12 bases between. This CDR3 region has 14 residues. The germline CDR1 and CDR2 sequences are SGHVS and FQNEAQ.

This chain links TRBV6-1 with TRBJ2-5, with 9 bases lining up with TRBD1. CDR3 size: 14 residues. Trimming cost V 10 bases and J 5 bases; bases outside gene matches: 11. Germline-derived CDR1 and CDR2 are MNHNS and SASEGT. This chain's CDR3 is CATLKQGARETQYF. The CDR3 DNA is TGTGCCACCTTAAAACAGGGGGCACGGGAGACCCAGTACTTC.

The CDR3 DNA is TGTGCCAGCAGTTCCAGGGGAAGCTACACCTTC. The encoded protein is CASSSRGSYTF. The J gene is TRBJ1-2, the V gene TRBV6-5; D perhaps matches TRBD1 (6 bases). Between the trimmed V and J ends, which lost 4 bases and 9 bases, there was a span of 9 bases. The CDR3 loop spans 11 amino acids. Germline loops: CDR1 MNHEY, CDR2 SVGAGI.

The CDR3 DNA reads TGCAGTGTCCTAGGATGGGGGGCTAACACTGAAGCTTTCTTT. This encodes CSVLGWGANTEAFF. V usage is TRBV20-1 and J usage is TRBJ1-1; D might be TRBD1 (6 bases). Germline V CDR1 and CDR2: DFQATT, SNEGSKA (reference sequence). The V end lost 7 bases, the J end lost 2 bases, and 17 bases lay between the germline ends. This CDR3 contains 14 residues.

This clonotype was recorded at least ten times. V usage is TRBV20-1 and J usage is TRBJ1-2, with a possible D match to TRBD1 (6 bases). Trimming took 5 bases from V and 8 from J, leaving 15 bases between them. The CDR3 runs 12 residues. Germline V lookup: CDR1 DFQATT, CDR2 SNEGSKA (reference sequence). CDR3: CSAPQGWEGYTF. For the CDR3, the DNA is TGCAGTGCTCCACAGGGCTGGGAAGGCTACACCTTC.

V usage is TRBV20-1 and J usage is TRBJ2-5, with 10 positions matching TRBD2. The CDR3 has 14 amino acids. Per germline, CDR1 DFQATT and CDR2 SNEGSKA (reference sequence). The V and J ends lost 4 bases and 4 bases, in that order; junction bases with no gene match: 6. In DNA, the CDR3 is TGCAGTGCTAAGCTGCCTAGCGGGAGAGAGACCCAGTACTTC. This translates into CSAKLPSGRETQYF.

V and J are TRBV6-5 and TRBJ2-5; 13 bases are shared with TRBD2. V shed 1 base, J shed 2 bases, and the junction held 4 bases outside the gene matches. The CDR3 consists of 17 residues. Germline V gene data show CDR1 as MNHEY and CDR2 as SVGAGI. CDR3 coding DNA: TGTGCCAGCAGTTACTTGGGACTAGCGGGACGTCAAGAGACCCAGTACTTC. The encoded protein is CASSYLGLAGRQETQYF.

The CDR3 sequence: CASKADGAPYEQYF. The CDR3 DNA follows: TGTGCCAGCAAGGCGGACGGAGCGCCCTACGAGCAGTACTTC. The gene calls are TRBV6-1 and TRBJ2-7; D is undetermined. Trimming shortened V by 7 bases and J by 2 bases, and 15 bases separated the two germline ends. CDR3 length equals 14 residues. Germline CDR1 and CDR2: MNHNS and SASEGT.

Only a few counts were recorded for this clonotype. The chain has TRBV12-3 or TRBV12-4 and TRBJ2-5; D unresolved. V lost 3 bases and J lost 5, with 10 bases in between. The CDR3 sequence is 13 residues long. The DNA of the CDR3 is TGTGCCAGCAGTTTTTCCCAGCCGGAGACCCAGTACTTC. Its protein is CASSFSQPETQYF.

The chain employs TRBV12-3 or TRBV12-4 and TRBJ1-1, with D unclear. Trimming took 4 bases from V and 1 from J, leaving 10 bases between them. This CDR3 is 14 amino acids long. The CDR3 sequence: CASSSGASNTEAFF. CDR3 coding DNA: TGTGCCAGCAGTTCGGGTGCCTCGAACACTGAAGCTTTCTTT.

In this sample, this clonotype turned up many times. CDR3 protein: CASSGQSPFGNTIYF. In DNA form, the CDR3 reads TGCGCCAGCAGTGGACAGTCTCCCTTTGGAAACACCATATATTTT. The V and J genes are TRBV5-1 and TRBJ1-3; possible D gene TRBD1, 6 bases. Germline values: CDR1 SGHRS, CDR2 YFSETQ. V lost 5 bases, J lost 3 bases, and 15 bases lay in between. CDR3 length equals 15 residues. Together with reference TRBV5-1 and TRBJ1-3, the CDR3 gives the full variable domain: KAGVTQTPRYLIKTRGQQVTLSCSPISGHRSVSWYQQTPGQGLQFLFEYFSETQRNKGNFPGRFSGRQFSNSRSEMNVSTLELGDSALYLCASSGQSPFGNTIYFGEGSWLTVV.

The chain recombines TRBV10-2 with TRBJ2-7, with D maybe TRBD1 (6 bases). Trimming shortened V by 6 bases and J by 7 bases, and 22 bases separated the two germline ends. The CDR3 has 15 amino acids. Per the germline V gene, CDR1 is WSHSY and CDR2 is SAAADI. Written as DNA, the CDR3 is TGCGCCAGCAGGGGTTCCCGGGACACCGTTTTTGAGCAGTACTTC. This encodes CASRGSRDTVFEQYF.

The sample holds one count of this clonotype. This chain uses TRBV6-1 with TRBJ2-7; TRBD1 aligns across 7 bases. Germline trimming cut 6 bases from V and 2 bases from J; bases unmatched to any gene: 7. The CDR3 has 14 amino acids. CDR1 MNHNS and CDR2 SASEGT come from the germline V gene. CDR3 sequence: CASRWVQGTYEQYF. The CDR3, as DNA: TGTGCCAGCAGATGGGTACAGGGGACCTACGAGCAGTACTTC.

The chain combines TRBV20-1 with TRBJ1-1; D perhaps matches TRBD1 (5 bases). V dropped 5 bases and J dropped 6 bases, with 16 bases sitting between them. Per the germline V gene, CDR1 is DFQATT and CDR2 is SNEGSKA (reference sequence). The CDR3 sequence is 13 residues long. CDR3 residues: CSAGGLSSAEAFF. The CDR3 DNA reads TGCAGTGCTGGGGGACTCAGCTCGGCTGAAGCTTTCTTT.

J is TRBJ2-7 and V is TRBV28, with 8 nucleotides matching TRBD2. The CDR3 consists of 14 residues. Germline assignment: CDR1 MDHEN and CDR2 SYDVKM. Germline trimming cut 3 bases from V and 2 bases from J; bases unmatched to any gene: 3. CDR3: CASSFGGEAYEQYF. CDR3 bases: TGTGCCAGCAGTTTCGGGGGGGAAGCCTACGAGCAGTACTTC.

The chain is built from TRBV6-1 and TRBJ1-1, with 7 bases matching TRBD1. Per the germline V gene, CDR1 is MNHNS and CDR2 is SASEGT. The junction had 8 bases not matched to a gene; V was cut back by 4 bases and J by 3 bases. The CDR3 is made up of 15 amino acids. CDR3 amino acids: CASSGGGPADTEAFF. The CDR3 DNA reads TGTGCCAGCAGTGGAGGGGGCCCAGCGGACACTGAAGCTTTCTTT.

This clonotype was recorded many times. The V call is TRBV6-5, the J call TRBJ1-1, with unresolved D. The CDR3 extends over 14 amino acids. The ends were cut back, 6 bases at V and 5 bases at J, with 16 bases in the middle. The germline gives CDR1 MNHEY, CDR2 SVGAGI. The CDR3 spells CASSPITLATEAFF. The CDR3 bases are TGTGCCAGCAGCCCCATTACGCTGGCGACTGAAGCTTTCTTT.

This clonotype was recorded many times. The J gene is TRBJ2-7, the V gene TRBV6-5; 12 nucleotides match TRBD2. Losses at the gene ends were 6 bases for V and 1 base for J; bases not matched to a gene: 4. CDR3 length: 15 amino acids. CDR1 MNHEY and CDR2 SVGAGI come from the germline V gene. CDR3 in amino acids: CASRIGLAGSYEQYF. In DNA form, the CDR3 reads TGTGCCAGCAGGATCGGACTAGCGGGGTCCTACGAGCAGTACTTC.

This clonotype appeared many times. The chain joins TRBV6-5 to TRBJ2-7; weak D call: TRBD1 (6 bases). Germline-derived CDR1 and CDR2 are MNHEY and SVGAGI. V shed 0 bases and J shed 4 bases, with 16 bases lying between them. The CDR3 spans 16 residues. As DNA, the CDR3 is TGTGCCAGCAGTTACTCGAAGGGGGTCGCGCGGTACGAGCAGTACTTC. It yields the protein CASSYSKGVARYEQYF.

This clonotype was seen more than once but under ten times. The chain joins TRBV6-1 to TRBJ1-5; D unclear. CDR1 is MNHNS and CDR2 is SASEGT in the germline V gene. Trimming shortened V by 4 bases and J by 2 bases, and 9 bases separated the two germline ends. The CDR3 totals 14 residues. Here the CDR3 reads CASSVVGGNQPQHF. CDR3 coding DNA: TGTGCCAGCAGTGTGGTTGGTGGCAATCAGCCCCAGCATTTT.

This clonotype occurred many times. V usage is TRBV3-1 and J usage is TRBJ1-1; 8 nucleotides match TRBD1. J gave up 2 bases and V 5 bases, and 7 bases lay outside the gene matches. The CDR3 loop spans 15 amino acids. CDR1 is LGHDT and CDR2 is YNNKEL in the germline V gene (reference sequence). The CDR3 spells CASSFRTGGNTEAFF. CDR3 sequence (DNA): TGTGCCAGCAGCTTCAGAACAGGGGGTAACACTGAAGCTTTCTTT.

This clonotype was counted at least ten times. The chain's CDR3 is CASSRTESQPQHF. The CDR3, as DNA: TGTGCCAGCAGTCGGACAGAAAGCCAGCCCCAGCATTTT. V gene TRBV12-3 or TRBV12-4 combines with J gene TRBJ1-5; tentatively, D is TRBD1 (6 bases). The CDR3 has 13 residues. V lost 5 bases, J lost 7 bases, and 12 bases lay in between.